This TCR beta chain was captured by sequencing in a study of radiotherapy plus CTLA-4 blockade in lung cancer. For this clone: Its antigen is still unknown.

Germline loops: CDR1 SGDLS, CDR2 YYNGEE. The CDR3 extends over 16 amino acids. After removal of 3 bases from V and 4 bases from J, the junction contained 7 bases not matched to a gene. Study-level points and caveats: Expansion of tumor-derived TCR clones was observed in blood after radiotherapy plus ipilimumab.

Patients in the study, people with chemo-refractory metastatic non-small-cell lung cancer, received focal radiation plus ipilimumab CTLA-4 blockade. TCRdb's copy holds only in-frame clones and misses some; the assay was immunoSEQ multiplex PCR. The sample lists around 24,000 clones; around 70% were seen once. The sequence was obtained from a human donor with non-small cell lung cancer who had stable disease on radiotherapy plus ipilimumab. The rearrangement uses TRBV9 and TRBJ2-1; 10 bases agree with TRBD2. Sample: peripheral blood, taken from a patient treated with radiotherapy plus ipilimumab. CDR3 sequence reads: CASSAYSGRSYNEQFF. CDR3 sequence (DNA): TGTGCCAGCAGCGCTTATAGCGGGAGGTCATACAATGAGCAGTTCTTC.